This T cell receptor (beta chain) was captured by sequencing in a study of control samples from healthy donors and cancer patients (dated by TCRdb to about 2020). A remark on this clone: Its target antigen remains unknown. Base qualities were left out, and no much larger clone turns up one base away.

The library was generated by the immunoSEQ multiplex PCR assay. This is the immuneACCESS table as TCRdb keeps it, with only in-frame sequences that have V and J called. A part of the clones is gone; compared with another copy, unresolved V genes explain less than half, and the rest is unexplained. This sample is represented by about 140,000 clones; less than 90% of them were singletons. The ten biggest clones cover approximately 8.6% of the sample. Reading the germline V gene gives CDR1 SGHRS and CDR2 YFSETQ. Trimming removed 1 base from V and 0 bases from J, leaving 8 bases between the germline ends. The CDR3 spans 15 residues, from the cysteine through the phenylalanine. Only CDR3 DNA remains: 45 bases, in frame from the first base.

The sample taken for sequencing was blood. The V gene is TRBV5-1 and the J gene is TRBJ1-5; no D gene can be assigned with confidence. The clonotype was recovered from a woman aged 25 to 45 in good health. The DNA sequence is TGCGCCAGCAGCTTGTCGGACTATAGCAATCAGCCCCAGCATTTT. Its translation reads: CASSLSDYSNQPQHF.